The clone carrying this T cell receptor beta chain has ten or more counts. Its matching antigen is unknown. These data belong to a study of regulatory T cells in long-lasting Graves disease. Study outcomes and limitations: There were preferences for TRBV28, TRBJ1-2 and TRBJ2-5 in persistent disease. Sharing of public clonotypes was greater in persistent patients (around 2,500) than in new patients (fewer than 1,000).

The TCR beta library used iRepertoire HTBI primers with Arm-PCR amplification of CDR3. TCRdb called the multiplex PCR reads again in MiXCR, with one record for every CDR3 protein. The sample has some 500,000 distinct CDR3 sequences; about 14% are singletons. V dropped 2 bases and J dropped 6; count of bases not matched to a gene: 3. Per the germline V gene, CDR1 is MNHEY and CDR2 is SVGAGI. CDR3 length: 14 residues. Time point here: newly diagnosed GD, antithyroid drugs for less than 3 months. PBMC-derived RNA was used for the TCR library. Xi'an, China, was home to the endocrinology department that provided patients. These data also featured in a second study, about T cells in Graves' hyperthyroidism and ophthalmopathy.

The TCR was taken from a man in his thirties or forties with Graves disease. The chain is built from TRBV6-5 and TRBJ1-1, with 10 bases lining up with TRBD1. This specimen was peripheral blood mononuclear cells (PBMCs), taken at new diagnosis, from a patient treated with antithyroid drugs. For the CDR3, the DNA is TGTGCCAGCAGTTACGGGACAGGGGCTCCTGAAGCTTTCTTT. Amino acid sequence: CASSYGTGAPEAFF.